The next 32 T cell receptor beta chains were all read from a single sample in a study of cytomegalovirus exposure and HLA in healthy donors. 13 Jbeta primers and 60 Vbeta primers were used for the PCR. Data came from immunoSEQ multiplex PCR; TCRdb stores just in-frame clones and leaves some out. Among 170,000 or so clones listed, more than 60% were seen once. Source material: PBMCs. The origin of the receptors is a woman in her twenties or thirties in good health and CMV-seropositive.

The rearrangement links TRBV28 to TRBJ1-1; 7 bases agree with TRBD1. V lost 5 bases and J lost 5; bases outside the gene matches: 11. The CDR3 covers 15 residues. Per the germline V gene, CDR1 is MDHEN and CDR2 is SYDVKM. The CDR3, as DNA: TGTGCCAGCAGTCCGATCGACAGGGCGGTGACTGAAGCTTTCTTT. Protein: CASSPIDRAVTEAFF.

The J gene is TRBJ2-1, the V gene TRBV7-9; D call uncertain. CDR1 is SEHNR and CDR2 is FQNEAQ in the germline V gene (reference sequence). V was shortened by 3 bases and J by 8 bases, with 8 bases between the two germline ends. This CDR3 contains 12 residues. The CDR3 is CASSFRVDEQFF. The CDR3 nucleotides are TGTGCCAGCAGCTTTCGAGTTGATGAGCAGTTCTTC.

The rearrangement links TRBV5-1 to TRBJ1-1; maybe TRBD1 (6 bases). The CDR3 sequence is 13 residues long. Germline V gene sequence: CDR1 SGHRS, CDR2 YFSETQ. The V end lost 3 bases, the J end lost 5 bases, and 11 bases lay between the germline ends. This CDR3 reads CASSSYRATEAFF. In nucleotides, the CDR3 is TGCGCCAGCAGCTCTTACAGGGCTACTGAAGCTTTCTTT.

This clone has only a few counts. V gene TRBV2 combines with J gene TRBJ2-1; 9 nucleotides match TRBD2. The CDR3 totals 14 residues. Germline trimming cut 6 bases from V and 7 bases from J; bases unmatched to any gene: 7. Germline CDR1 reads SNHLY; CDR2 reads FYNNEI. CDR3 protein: CASSPVSGRNEQFF. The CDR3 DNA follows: TGTGCCAGCAGCCCCGTAAGCGGGAGGAATGAGCAGTTCTTC.

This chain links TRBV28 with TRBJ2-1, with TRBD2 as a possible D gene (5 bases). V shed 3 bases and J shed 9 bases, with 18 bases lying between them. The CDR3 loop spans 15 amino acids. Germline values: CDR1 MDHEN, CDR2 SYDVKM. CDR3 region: CASSFGNPFLSEQFF. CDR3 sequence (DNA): TGTGCCAGCAGTTTCGGGAACCCCTTCCTGTCTGAGCAGTTCTTC.

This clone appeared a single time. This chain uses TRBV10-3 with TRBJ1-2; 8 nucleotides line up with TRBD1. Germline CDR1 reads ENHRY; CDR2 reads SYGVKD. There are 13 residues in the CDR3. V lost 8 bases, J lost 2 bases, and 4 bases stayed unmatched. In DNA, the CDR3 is TGTGCCATCGGACAGGGAGTAAACTATGGCTACACCTTC. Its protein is CAIGQGVNYGYTF.

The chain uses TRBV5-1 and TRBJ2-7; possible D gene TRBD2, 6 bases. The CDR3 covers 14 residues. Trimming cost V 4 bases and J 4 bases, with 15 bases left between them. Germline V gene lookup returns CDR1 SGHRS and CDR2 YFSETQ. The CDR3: CASSTREIRYEQYF. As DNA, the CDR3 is TGCGCCAGCAGCACACGGGAGATTAGATACGAGCAGTACTTC.

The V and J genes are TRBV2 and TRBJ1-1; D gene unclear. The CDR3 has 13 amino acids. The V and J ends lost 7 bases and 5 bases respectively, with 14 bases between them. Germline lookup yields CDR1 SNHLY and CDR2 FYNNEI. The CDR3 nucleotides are TGTGCCAGCAAAAACGACCAGAGGACTGAAGCTTTCTTT. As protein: CASKNDQRTEAFF.

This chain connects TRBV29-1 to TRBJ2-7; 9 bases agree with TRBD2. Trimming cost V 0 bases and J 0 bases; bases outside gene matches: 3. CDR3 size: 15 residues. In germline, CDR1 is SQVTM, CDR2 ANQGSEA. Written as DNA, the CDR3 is TGCAGCGTTGAAGATGGCGGGAGGGCCTCCTACGAGCAGTACTTC. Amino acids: CSVEDGGRASYEQYF.

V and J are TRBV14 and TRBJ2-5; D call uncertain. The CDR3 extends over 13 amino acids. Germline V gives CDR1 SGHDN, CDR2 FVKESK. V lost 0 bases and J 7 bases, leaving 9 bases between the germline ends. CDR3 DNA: TGTGCCAGCAGCCAAGAGGGCCGGCGGACCCAGTACTTC. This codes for CASSQEGRRTQYF.

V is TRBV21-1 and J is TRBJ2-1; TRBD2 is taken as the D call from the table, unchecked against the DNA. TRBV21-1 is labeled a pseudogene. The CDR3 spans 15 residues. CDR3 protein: CASSKDIGSDNEQFF. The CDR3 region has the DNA TGTGCCAGCAGCAAAGATATTGGCAGCGATAATGAGCAGTTCTTC.

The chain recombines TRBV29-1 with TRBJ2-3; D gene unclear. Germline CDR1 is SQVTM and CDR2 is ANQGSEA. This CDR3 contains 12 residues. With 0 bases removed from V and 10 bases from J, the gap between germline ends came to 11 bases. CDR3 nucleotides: TGCAGCGTTGAAGAAATTTCAGGATCGCAGTATTTT. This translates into CSVEEISGSQYF.

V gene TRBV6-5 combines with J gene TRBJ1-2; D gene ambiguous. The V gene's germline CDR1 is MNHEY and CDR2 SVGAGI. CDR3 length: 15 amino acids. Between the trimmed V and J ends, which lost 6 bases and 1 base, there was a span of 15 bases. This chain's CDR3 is CASSARGSINYGYTF. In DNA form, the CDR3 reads TGTGCCAGCAGCGCACGAGGAAGTATTAACTATGGCTACACCTTC.

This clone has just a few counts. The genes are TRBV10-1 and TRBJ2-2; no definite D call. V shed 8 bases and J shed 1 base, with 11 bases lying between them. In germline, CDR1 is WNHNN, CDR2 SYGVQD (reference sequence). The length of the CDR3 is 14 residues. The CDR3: CASQDGLNTGELFF. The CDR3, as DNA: TGCGCCAGCCAAGACGGGTTGAACACCGGGGAGCTGTTTTTT.

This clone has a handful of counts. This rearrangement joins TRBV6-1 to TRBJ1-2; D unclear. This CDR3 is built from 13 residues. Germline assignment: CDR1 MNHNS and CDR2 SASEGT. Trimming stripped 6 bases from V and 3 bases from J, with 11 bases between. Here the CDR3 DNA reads TGTGCCAGCAGGCCCAGTGTTGACTATGGCTACACCTTC. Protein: CASRPSVDYGYTF.

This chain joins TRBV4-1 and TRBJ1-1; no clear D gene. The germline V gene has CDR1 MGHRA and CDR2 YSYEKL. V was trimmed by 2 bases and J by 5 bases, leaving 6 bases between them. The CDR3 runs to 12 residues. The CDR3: CASSQYGTEAFF. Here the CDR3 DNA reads TGCGCCAGCAGCCAATACGGTACTGAAGCTTTCTTT.

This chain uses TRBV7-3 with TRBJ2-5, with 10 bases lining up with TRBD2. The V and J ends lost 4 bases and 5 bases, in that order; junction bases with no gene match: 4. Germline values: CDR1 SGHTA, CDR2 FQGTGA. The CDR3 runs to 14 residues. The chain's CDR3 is CASSSSGRAETQYF. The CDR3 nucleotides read TGTGCCAGCAGCTCGAGCGGGAGGGCGGAGACCCAGTACTTC.

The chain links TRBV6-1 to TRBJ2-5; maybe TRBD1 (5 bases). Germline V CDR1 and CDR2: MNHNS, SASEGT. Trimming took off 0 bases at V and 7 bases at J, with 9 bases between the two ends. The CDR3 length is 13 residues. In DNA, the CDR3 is TGTGCCAGCAGTGAAGCAGGGGTGGGGACCCAGTACTTC. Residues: CASSEAGVGTQYF.

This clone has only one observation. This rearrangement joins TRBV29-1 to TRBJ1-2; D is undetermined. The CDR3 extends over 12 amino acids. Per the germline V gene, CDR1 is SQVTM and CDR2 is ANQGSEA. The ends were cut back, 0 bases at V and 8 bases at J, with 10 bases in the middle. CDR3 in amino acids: CSVEDLGSGYTF. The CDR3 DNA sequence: TGCAGCGTTGAAGATCTTGGGAGCGGCTACACCTTC.

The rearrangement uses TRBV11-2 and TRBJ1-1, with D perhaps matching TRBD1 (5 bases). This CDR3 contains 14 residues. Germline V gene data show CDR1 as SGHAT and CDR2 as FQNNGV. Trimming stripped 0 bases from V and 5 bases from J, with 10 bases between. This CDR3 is CASSLEGGVTEAFF. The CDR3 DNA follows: TGTGCCAGCAGCTTAGAGGGGGGGGTGACTGAAGCTTTCTTT.

CDR3 in amino acids: CASSPNRETNYGYTF. CDR3 in DNA: TGTGCCAGCTCCCCTAACAGAGAAACTAACTATGGCTACACCTTC. The V call is TRBV18, the J call TRBJ1-2, with D hard to call. Deletions cut 6 bases from V and 0 bases from J, with 14 bases between. Looked up from germline, CDR1 is KGHSH and CDR2 is LQKENI. The CDR3 totals 15 residues.

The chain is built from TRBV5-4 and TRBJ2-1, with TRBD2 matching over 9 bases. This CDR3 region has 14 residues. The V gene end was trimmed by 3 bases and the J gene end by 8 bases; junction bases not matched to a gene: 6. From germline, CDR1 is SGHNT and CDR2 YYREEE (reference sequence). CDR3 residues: CASSSGGLADEQFF. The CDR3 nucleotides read TGTGCCAGCAGCTCGGGGGGACTAGCAGATGAGCAGTTCTTC.

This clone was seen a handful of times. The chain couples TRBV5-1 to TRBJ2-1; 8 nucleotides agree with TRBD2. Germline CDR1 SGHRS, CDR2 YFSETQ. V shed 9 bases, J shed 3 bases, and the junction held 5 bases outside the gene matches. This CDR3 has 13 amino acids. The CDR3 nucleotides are TGCGCCACCTCGGGAGGGAACTACAATGAGCAGTTCTTC. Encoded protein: CATSGGNYNEQFF.

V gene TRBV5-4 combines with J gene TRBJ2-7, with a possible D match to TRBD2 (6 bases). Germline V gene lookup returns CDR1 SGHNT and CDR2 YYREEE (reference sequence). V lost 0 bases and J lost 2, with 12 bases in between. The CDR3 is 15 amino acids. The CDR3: CASSLAGVDTYEQYF. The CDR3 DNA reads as TGTGCCAGCAGCTTGGCGGGGGTAGATACCTACGAGCAGTACTTC. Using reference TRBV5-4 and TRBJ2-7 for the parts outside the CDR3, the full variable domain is ETGVTQSPTHLIKTRGQQVTLRCSSQSGHNTVSWYQQALGQGPQFIFQYYREEENGRGNFPPRFSGLQFPNYSSELNVNALELDDSALYLCASSLAGVDTYEQYFGPGTRLTVT.

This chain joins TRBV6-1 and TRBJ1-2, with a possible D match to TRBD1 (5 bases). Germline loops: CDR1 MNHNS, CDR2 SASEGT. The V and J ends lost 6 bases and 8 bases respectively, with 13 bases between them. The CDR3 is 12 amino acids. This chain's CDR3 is CASSLGEEGYTF. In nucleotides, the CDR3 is TGTGCCAGCAGCCTAGGGGAGGAGGGCTACACCTTC.

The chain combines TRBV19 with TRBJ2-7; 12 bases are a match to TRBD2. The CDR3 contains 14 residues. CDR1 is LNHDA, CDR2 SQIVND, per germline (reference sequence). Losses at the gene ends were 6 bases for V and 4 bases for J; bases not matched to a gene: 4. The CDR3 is CASRGTSGLYEQYF. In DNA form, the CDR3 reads TGTGCCAGTAGGGGGACTAGCGGGTTATACGAGCAGTACTTC.

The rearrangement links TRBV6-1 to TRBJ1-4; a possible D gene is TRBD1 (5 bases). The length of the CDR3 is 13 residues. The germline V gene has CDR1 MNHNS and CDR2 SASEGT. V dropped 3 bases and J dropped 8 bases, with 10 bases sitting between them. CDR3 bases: TGTGCCAGCAGTGAGGGTGCAGGGGAAAAACTGTTTTTT. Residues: CASSEGAGEKLFF.

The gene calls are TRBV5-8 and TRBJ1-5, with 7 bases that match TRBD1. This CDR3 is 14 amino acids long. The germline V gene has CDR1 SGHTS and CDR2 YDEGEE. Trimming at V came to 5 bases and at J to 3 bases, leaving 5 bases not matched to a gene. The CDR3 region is CASRGDRDNQPQHF. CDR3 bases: TGTGCCAGCAGGGGCGACAGGGACAATCAGCCCCAGCATTTT.

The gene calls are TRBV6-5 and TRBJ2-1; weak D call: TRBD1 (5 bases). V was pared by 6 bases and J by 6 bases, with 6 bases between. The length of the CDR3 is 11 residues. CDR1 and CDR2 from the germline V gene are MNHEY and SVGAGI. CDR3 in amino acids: CASSQGNEQFF. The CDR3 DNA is TGTGCCAGCAGCCAGGGCAATGAGCAGTTCTTC.

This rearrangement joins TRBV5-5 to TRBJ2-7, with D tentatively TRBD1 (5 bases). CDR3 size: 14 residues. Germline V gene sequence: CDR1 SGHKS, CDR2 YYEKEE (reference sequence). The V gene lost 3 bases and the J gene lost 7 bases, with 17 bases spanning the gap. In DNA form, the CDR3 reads TGTGCCAGCAGCTACCGACAGAGAGGTGGGGAGCAGTACTTC. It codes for CASSYRQRGGEQYF.

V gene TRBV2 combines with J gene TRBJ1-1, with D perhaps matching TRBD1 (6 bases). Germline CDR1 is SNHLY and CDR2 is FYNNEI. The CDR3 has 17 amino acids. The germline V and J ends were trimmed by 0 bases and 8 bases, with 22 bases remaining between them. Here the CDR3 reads CASSEAGGGGGFTEAFF. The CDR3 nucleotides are TGTGCCAGCAGTGAAGCTGGGGGGGGAGGGGGGTTCACCGAAGCTTTCTTT.

The CDR3 sequence: CASSFGTGATEQYF. The CDR3 DNA sequence: TGTGCCAGCAGCTTCGGGACAGGCGCGACCGAGCAGTACTTC. The chain carries TRBV11-1 and TRBJ2-7; 8 positions agree with TRBD1. Trimming at V came to 3 bases and at J to 6 bases, leaving 7 bases not matched to a gene. The germline gives CDR1 SGHAT, CDR2 FQDESV (reference sequence). The CDR3 sequence is 14 residues long.